One sample yielded the 12 T cell receptor beta chains listed below, sequenced in a study of T cell changes during pregnancy in multiple sclerosis. TCRdb's copy holds only in-frame clones and misses some; the assay was immunoSEQ multiplex PCR. Among some 87,000 clones, over 90% were seen once, and the ten largest hold under 1.2%. The input for sequencing was peripheral blood, taken in the second trimester of pregnancy. The receptors here all came from a female donor with multiple sclerosis, enrolled in a pregnancy study.

This chain joins TRBV5-1 and TRBJ2-5, with a tentative D call TRBD2 (6 bases). The germline V and J ends were trimmed by 1 base and 3 bases, with 25 bases remaining between them. This CDR3 contains 19 residues. The germline CDR1 and CDR2 sequences are SGHRS and YFSETQ. The CDR3: CASSLFSEVLAGGKETQYF. CDR3 in DNA: TGCGCCAGCAGCTTGTTTTCCGAGGTGCTGGCCGGGGGAAAAGAGACCCAGTACTTC.

The chain couples TRBV27 to TRBJ1-4, with a possible D match to TRBD1 (5 bases). The V end was cut by 6 bases, the J end by 7 bases, with 18 bases between. The CDR3 is made up of 15 amino acids. Per the germline V gene, CDR1 is MNHEY and CDR2 is SMNVEV (reference sequence). CDR3 nucleotide sequence: TGTGCCAGCAGCTCCCCATCCAGGGCCGGTGAAAAACTGTTTTTT. Protein product: CASSSPSRAGEKLFF.

V and J are TRBV18 and TRBJ1-1; tentatively, D is TRBD1 (5 bases). The CDR3 sequence is 14 residues long. Looked up from germline, CDR1 is KGHSH and CDR2 is LQKENI. V was pared by 8 bases and J by 4 bases, with 17 bases between. The chain's CDR3 is CASLESTASTEAFF. CDR3 nucleotides: TGTGCCAGCCTAGAATCGACAGCCTCCACTGAAGCTTTCTTT.

This chain connects TRBV7-2 to TRBJ2-3; 9 bases are shared with TRBD2. Germline CDR1 SGHTA, CDR2 FQGNSA. V lost 4 bases to trimming and J lost 0 bases; unmatched junction nucleotides: 5. This CDR3 region has 16 residues. CDR3 coding DNA: TGTGCCAGCAGCTCGCGGACTAGCGCCAGCACAGATACGCAGTATTTT. It is translated as CASSSRTSASTDTQYF.

The chain employs TRBV7-8 and TRBJ2-3; possible D gene TRBD2, 5 bases. With 5 bases removed from V and 4 bases from J, the gap between germline ends came to 7 bases. This CDR3 has 12 amino acids. Germline values: CDR1 SGHVS, CDR2 FQNEAQ. DNA for the CDR3: TGTGCCAGCAGCCGAGGGTCAGATACGCAGTATTTT. It is translated as CASSRGSDTQYF. Supplemented by reference TRBV7-8 and TRBJ2-3, the full variable domain reads GAGVSQSPRYKVAKRGQDVALRCDPISGHVSLFWYQQALGQGPEFLTYFQNEAQLDKSGLPSDRFFAERPEGSVSTLKIQRTQQEDSAVYLCASSRGSDTQYFGPGTRLTVL.

For the CDR3, the DNA is TGCGCCAGCAGCCAATGGACAGATAATGAAAAACTGTTTTTT. This gives the protein CASSQWTDNEKLFF. The chain joins TRBV4-1 to TRBJ1-4, with a possible D match to TRBD1 (6 bases). Trimming removed 2 bases from V and 4 bases from J, with 8 bases in between. Germline CDR1 reads MGHRA; CDR2 reads YSYEKL. The CDR3 is made up of 14 amino acids.

V and J are TRBV29-1 and TRBJ2-5; no clear D gene. Trimming removed 6 bases at V and 1 base at J, with 9 bases between. Germline CDR1 reads SQVTM; CDR2 reads ANQGSEA. The CDR3 has 12 residues. The CDR3 DNA sequence: TGCAGCGTCGGTTTGAGCCAAGAGACCCAGTACTTC. This encodes CSVGLSQETQYF.

The rearrangement uses TRBV5-6 and TRBJ1-2; D remains ambiguous. Germline CDR1 is SGHDT and CDR2 is YYEEEE. This CDR3 is 17 amino acids long. The V gene lost 4 bases and the J gene lost 0 bases, with 19 bases spanning the gap. CDR3 sequence: CASSRRGGSLANYGYTF. The CDR3 DNA sequence: TGTGCCAGCAGCCGACGGGGTGGGAGCTTAGCTAACTATGGCTACACCTTC. Supplemented by reference TRBV5-6 and TRBJ1-2, the full variable domain reads DAGVTQSPTHLIKTRGQQVTLRCSPKSGHDTVSWYQQALGQGPQFIFQYYEEEERQRGNFPDRFSGHQFPNYSSELNVNALLLGDSALYLCASSRRGGSLANYGYTFGSGTRLTVV.

This clone was observed once. The chain combines TRBV13 with TRBJ2-3; 8 bases agree with TRBD1. This CDR3 has 15 residues. Germline CDR1 PRHDT, CDR2 FYEKMQ (reference sequence). V lost 4 bases, J lost 8 bases, and 11 bases stayed unmatched. The CDR3: CASSSLDRGAATQYF. CDR3 bases: TGTGCCAGCAGCTCCCTCGACAGGGGTGCGGCTACGCAGTATTTT.

The chain combines TRBV7-9 with TRBJ1-3, with D possibly TRBD1 on 6 matching bases. The CDR3 loop spans 19 amino acids. V was shortened by 1 base and J by 0 bases, with 19 bases between the two germline ends. Germline V gives CDR1 SEHNR, CDR2 FQNEAQ (reference sequence). CDR3 DNA: TGTGCCAGCAGCTTAGAACGGACAGCTTATTTGAGCTCTGGAAACACCATATATTTT. Residues: CASSLERTAYLSSGNTIYF.

The chain couples TRBV10-3 to TRBJ1-2; D is unresolved. Trimming took 0 bases from V and 3 from J, leaving 5 bases between them. The CDR3 loop spans 13 amino acids. The germline CDR1 and CDR2 sequences are ENHRY and SYGVKD. CDR3 residues: CAISESPDYGYTF. DNA for the CDR3: TGTGCCATCAGTGAGTCCCCCGACTATGGCTACACCTTC.

The V gene is TRBV15, the J gene TRBJ1-1, with a weak D call TRBD1 (6 bases). V was pared by 5 bases and J by 4 bases, with 11 bases between. CDR3 length equals 13 residues. Germline CDR1 is LNHNV and CDR2 is YYDKDF (reference sequence). The CDR3 nucleotides are TGTGCCACCAGCGGAACAGGGTTCACTGAAGCTTTCTTT. Translation gives CATSGTGFTEAFF.